This T cell receptor (beta chain) is from a study of T cell responses to AZD1222 COVID-19 vaccine. General observations from the study: Following two doses of AZD1222, Spike-specific TCR breadth and depth rose. Reportedly, nearly half of unique spike TCRs recognized epitopes outside B.1.351/B.1.1.7 mutations.

This table comes from immunoSEQ multiplex PCR, and its TCRdb copy is limited to in-frame clones, with some not included. Of roughly 110,000 clones listed, about nine tenths are singletons. Concerning this clone itself: Antigen unknown.

The CDR3 covers 13 residues. In germline, CDR1 is LNHDA, CDR2 SQIVND (reference sequence). Deletions cut 6 bases from V and 1 base from J, with 9 bases between. Pooling was applied to second doses at about 4 or about 12 weeks. The sequence was collected from an adult who received the AZD1222 COVID-19 vaccine. Sequencing used peripheral blood, obtained 28 days after the second AZD1222 dose. The J gene is TRBJ1-1, the V gene TRBV19, with D uncertain. CDR3 in amino acids: CASRWLGNTEAFF. The CDR3 nucleotides are TGTGCCAGTAGGTGGTTGGGGAACACTGAAGCTTTCTTT.